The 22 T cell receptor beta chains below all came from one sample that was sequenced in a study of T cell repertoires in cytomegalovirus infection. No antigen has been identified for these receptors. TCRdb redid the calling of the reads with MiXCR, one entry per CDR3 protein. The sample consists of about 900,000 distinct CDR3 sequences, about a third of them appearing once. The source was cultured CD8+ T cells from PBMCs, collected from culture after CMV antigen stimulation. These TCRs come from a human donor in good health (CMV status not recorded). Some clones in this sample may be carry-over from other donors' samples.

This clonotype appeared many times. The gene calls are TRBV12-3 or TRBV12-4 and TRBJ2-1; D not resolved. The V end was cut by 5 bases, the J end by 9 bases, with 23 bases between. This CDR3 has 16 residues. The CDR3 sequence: CASSDPDTYYGTEQFF. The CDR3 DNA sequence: TGTGCCAGCAGTGACCCTGACACATACTATGGAACTGAGCAGTTCTTC.

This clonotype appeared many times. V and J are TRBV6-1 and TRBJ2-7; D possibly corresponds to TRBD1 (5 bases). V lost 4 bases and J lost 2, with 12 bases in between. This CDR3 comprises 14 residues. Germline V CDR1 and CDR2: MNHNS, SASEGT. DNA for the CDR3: TGTGCCAGCAGTGCAAAGGGGTTCCCCTACGAGCAGTACTTC. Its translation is CASSAKGFPYEQYF.

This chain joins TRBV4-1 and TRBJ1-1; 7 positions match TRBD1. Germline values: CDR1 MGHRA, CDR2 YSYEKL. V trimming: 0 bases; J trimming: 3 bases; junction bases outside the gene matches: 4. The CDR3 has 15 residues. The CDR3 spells CASSQEMGTDTEAFF. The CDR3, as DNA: TGCGCCAGCAGCCAAGAGATGGGGACAGACACTGAAGCTTTCTTT.

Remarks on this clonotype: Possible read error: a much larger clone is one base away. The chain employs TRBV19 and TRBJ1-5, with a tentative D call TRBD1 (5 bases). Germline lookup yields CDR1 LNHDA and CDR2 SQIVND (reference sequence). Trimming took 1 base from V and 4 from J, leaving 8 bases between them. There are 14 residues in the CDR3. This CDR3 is CASSIARGNQPQHF. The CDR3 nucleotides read TGTGCCAGTAGTATAGCTAGGGGAAATCAGCCCCAGCATTTT.

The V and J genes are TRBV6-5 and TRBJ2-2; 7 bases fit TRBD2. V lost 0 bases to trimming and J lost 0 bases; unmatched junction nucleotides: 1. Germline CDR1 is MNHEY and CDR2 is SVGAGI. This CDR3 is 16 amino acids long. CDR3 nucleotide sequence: TGTGCCAGCAGTTACTCGACTAGCCCGAACACCGGGGAGCTGTTTTTT. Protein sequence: CASSYSTSPNTGELFF.

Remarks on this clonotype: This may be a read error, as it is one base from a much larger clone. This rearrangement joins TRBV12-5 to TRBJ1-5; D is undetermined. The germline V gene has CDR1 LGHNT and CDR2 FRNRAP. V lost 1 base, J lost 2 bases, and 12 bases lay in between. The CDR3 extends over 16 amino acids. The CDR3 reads CASGLDWTFRNQPQHF. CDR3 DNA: TGTGCTAGTGGTTTGGACTGGACCTTTCGCAATCAGCCCCAGCATTTT.

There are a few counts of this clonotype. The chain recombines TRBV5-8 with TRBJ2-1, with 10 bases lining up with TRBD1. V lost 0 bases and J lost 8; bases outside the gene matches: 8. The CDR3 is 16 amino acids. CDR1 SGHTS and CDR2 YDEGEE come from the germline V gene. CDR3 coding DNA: TGTGCCAGCAGCTTGGGGGACAGGGGTTTTAATGATGAGCAGTTCTTC. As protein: CASSLGDRGFNDEQFF.

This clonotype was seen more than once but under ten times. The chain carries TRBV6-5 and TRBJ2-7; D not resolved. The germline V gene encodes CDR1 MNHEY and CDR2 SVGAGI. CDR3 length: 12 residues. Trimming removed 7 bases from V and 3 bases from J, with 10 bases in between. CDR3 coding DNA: TGTGCCAGCAATTCACTCGGCTACGAGCAGTACTTC. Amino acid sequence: CASNSLGYEQYF.

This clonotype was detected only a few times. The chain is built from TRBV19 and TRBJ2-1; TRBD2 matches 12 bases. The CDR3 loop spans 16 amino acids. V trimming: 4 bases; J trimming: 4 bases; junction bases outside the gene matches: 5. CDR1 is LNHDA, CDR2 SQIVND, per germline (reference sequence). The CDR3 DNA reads TGTGCCAGTAGTAAACGACTAGCGGGGGTTTACAATGAGCAGTTCTTC. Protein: CASSKRLAGVYNEQFF. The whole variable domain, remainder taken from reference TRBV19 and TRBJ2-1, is DGGITQSPKYLFRKEGQNVTLSCEQNLNHDAMYWYRQDPGQGLRLIYYSQIVNDFQKGDIAEGYSVSREKKESFPLTVTSAQKNPTAFYLCASSKRLAGVYNEQFFGPGTRLTVL.

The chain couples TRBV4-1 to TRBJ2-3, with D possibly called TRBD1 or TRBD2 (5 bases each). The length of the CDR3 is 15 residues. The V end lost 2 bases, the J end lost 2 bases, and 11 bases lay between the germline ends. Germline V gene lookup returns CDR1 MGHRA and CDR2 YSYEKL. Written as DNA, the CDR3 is TGCGCCAGCAGCCAAAGCAAGGGACCCACAGATACGCAGTATTTT. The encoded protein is CASSQSKGPTDTQYF.

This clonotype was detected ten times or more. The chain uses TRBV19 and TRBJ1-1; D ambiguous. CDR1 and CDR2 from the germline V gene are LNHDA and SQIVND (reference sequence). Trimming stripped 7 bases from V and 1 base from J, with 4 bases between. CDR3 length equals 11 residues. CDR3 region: CASIGNTEAFF. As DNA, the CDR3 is TGTGCCAGTATCGGGAACACTGAAGCTTTCTTT.

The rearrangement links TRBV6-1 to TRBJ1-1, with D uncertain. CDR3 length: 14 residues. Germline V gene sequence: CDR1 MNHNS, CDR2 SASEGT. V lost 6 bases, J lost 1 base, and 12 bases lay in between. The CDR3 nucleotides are TGTGCCAGCAGGCCCGTAATGGAGAACACTGAAGCTTTCTTT. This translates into CASRPVMENTEAFF.

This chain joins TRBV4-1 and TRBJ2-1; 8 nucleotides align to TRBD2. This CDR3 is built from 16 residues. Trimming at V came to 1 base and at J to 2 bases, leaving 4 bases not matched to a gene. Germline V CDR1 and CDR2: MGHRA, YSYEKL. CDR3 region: CASSQAGGVAYNEQFF. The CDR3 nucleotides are TGCGCCAGCAGCCAAGCCGGGGGGGTGGCCTACAATGAGCAGTTCTTC.

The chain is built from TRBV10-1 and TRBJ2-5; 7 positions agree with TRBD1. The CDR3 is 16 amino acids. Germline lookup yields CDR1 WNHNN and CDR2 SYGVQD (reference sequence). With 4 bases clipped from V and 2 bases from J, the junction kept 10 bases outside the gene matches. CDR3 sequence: CASSGTTGVGQETQYF. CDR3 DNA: TGCGCCAGCAGTGGCACTACAGGGGTGGGTCAAGAGACCCAGTACTTC.

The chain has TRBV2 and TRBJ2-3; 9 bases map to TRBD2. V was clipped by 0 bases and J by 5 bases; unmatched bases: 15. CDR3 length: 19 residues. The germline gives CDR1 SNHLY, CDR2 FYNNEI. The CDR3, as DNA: TGTGCCAGCAGTGAAGCGCGGAATAGCGGGGGCGCGAGGGAAGATACGCAGTATTTT. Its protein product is CASSEARNSGGAREDTQYF.

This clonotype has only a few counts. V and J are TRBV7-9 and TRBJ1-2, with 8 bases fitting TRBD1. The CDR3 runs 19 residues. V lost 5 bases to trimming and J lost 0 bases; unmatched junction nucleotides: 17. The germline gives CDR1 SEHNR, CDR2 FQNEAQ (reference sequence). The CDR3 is CASSGGSGTGKITNYGYTF. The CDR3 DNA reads TGTGCCAGCAGCGGAGGTTCTGGGACAGGAAAAATTACTAACTATGGCTACACCTTC. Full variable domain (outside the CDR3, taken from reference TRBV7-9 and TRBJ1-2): DTGVSQNPRHKITKRGQNVTFRCDPISEHNRLYWYRQTLGQGPEFLTYFQNEAQLEKSRLLSDRFSAERPKGSFSTLEIQRTEQGDSAMYLCASSGGSGTGKITNYGYTFGSGTRLTVV.

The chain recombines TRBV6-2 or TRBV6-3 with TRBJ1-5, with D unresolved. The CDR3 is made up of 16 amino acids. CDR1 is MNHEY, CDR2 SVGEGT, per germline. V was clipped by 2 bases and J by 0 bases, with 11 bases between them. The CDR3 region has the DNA TGTGCCAGCAGTTACCACAGCCGCTATAGCAATCAGCCCCAGCATTTT. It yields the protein CASSYHSRYSNQPQHF.

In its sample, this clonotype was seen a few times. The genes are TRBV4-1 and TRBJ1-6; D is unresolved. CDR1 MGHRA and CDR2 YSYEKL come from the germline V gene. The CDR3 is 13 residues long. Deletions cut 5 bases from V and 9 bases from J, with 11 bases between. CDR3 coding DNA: TGCGCCAGCAGCTTCGACAAGGGTTCACCCCTCCACTTT. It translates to CASSFDKGSPLHF.

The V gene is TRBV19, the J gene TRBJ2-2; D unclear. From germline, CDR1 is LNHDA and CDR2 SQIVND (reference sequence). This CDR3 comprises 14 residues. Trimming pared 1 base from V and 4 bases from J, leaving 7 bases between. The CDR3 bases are TGTGCCAGTAGTATAGCCTTTGGCACCGGGGAGCTGTTTTTT. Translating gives CASSIAFGTGELFF. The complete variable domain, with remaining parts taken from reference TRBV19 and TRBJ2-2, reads DGGITQSPKYLFRKEGQNVTLSCEQNLNHDAMYWYRQDPGQGLRLIYYSQIVNDFQKGDIAEGYSVSREKKESFPLTVTSAQKNPTAFYLCASSIAFGTGELFFGEGSRLTVL.

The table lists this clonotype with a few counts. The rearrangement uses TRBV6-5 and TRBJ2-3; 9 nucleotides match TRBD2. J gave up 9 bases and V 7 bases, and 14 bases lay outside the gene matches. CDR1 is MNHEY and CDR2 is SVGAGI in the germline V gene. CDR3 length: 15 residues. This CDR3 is CASTLRLSGGHTQYF. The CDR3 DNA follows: TGTGCCAGCACCCTCCGACTTAGCGGGGGACACACGCAGTATTTT.

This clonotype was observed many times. CDR3 sequence (DNA): TGTGCCAGCAGTCCGGGATACGAGCAGTACGTC. Translating it yields CASSPGYEQYV. V and J are TRBV7-9 and TRBJ2-7, with a possible D match to TRBD2 (5 bases). The V gene lost 6 bases and the J gene lost 4 bases, with 7 bases spanning the gap. The CDR3 length is 11 residues. Germline V CDR1 and CDR2: SEHNR, FQNEAQ (reference sequence).

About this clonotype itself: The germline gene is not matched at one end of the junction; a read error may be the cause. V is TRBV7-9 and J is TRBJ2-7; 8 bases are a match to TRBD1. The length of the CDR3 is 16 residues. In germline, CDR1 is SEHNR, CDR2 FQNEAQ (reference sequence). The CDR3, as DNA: TGTGCCAGCAGCCTCCCGGACAGGGCGGTCTCCCACGAGCAGTACTTC. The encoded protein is CASSLPDRAVSHEQYF.